The 3 T cell receptor beta chains below all came from one sample that was sequenced in a study of CD8+ T cells in alopecia areata. RNA extraction and reverse transcription yielded cDNA as sequencing template. Sequenced by immunoSEQ multiplex PCR; TCRdb stores in-frame clones only, minus some. The table lists 140,000 to 150,000 clones, about 87% of them singletons. The starting material was CD8+ T cells sorted from blood, obtained at week 0. The receptors shown here come from a human donor with alopecia areata.

This clone was seen a few times. V and J are TRBV27 and TRBJ1-2; weak D call: TRBD1 (5 bases). Germline values: CDR1 MNHEY, CDR2 SMNVEV (reference sequence). Trimming removed 2 bases at V and 4 bases at J, with 11 bases between. This CDR3 is built from 14 residues. CDR3 sequence (DNA): TGTGCCAGCAGTTTAGCCCAGGGCGGCTATGGCTACACCTTC. This codes for CASSLAQGGYGYTF.

Only a few counts were recorded for this clone. This same CDR3 is encoded by further DNA sequences in the sample. The rearrangement uses TRBV7-9 and TRBJ2-1; D call uncertain. V was cut by 1 base and J by 3 bases, with 1 base left in between. The germline CDR1 and CDR2 sequences are SEHNR and FQNEAQ (reference sequence). The CDR3 extends over 12 amino acids. In DNA, the CDR3 is TGTGCCAGCAGCTTAGACTACAATGAGCAGTTCTTC. This translates into CASSLDYNEQFF.

In this sample, this clone turned up once. The chain has TRBV7-9 and TRBJ2-1; D remains ambiguous. Trimming pared 5 bases from V and 5 bases from J, leaving 13 bases between. Looked up from germline, CDR1 is SEHNR and CDR2 is FQNEAQ (reference sequence). The length of the CDR3 is 14 residues. The CDR3, as DNA: TGTGCCAGCAGCGGTCCGGCATCTAACAATGAGCAGTTCTTC. Amino acid sequence: CASSGPASNNEQFF.